This T cell receptor (beta chain) was observed in a study of CD8+ T cells in alopecia areata. Study results and limitations: In blood and scalp, many expanded lesional clones persisted during tofacitinib.

Between the trimmed V and J ends, which lost 6 bases and 2 bases, there was a span of 20 bases. This CDR3 spans 16 amino acids. The V gene's germline CDR1 is SQVTM and CDR2 ANQGSEA. Noted treatment: oral pan-JAK inhibitor, 5-10 mg twice daily. Regarding this clone: Its specificity is not known.

cDNA prepared by RNA extraction and subsequent reverse transcription served as the template for sequencing. The data were produced by immunoSEQ multiplex PCR, yet TCRdb's version contains in-frame clones alone and is incomplete. The sample yields approximately 160,000 clones, 50% to 65% seen once. The specimen was CD4+ T cells sorted from blood, collected at week 24, from a patient treated with tofacitinib. The chain recombines TRBV29-1 with TRBJ1-5, with a possible D match to TRBD1 (5 bases). This clonotype originated in a human donor with alopecia areata. CDR3 residues: CSVGEDSVRGNQPQHF. In nucleotides, the CDR3 is TGCAGCGTGGGGGAAGACAGCGTAAGGGGCAATCAGCCCCAGCATTTT. Full variable domain (rest looked up from reference TRBV29-1 and TRBJ1-5): SAVISQKPSRDICQRGTSLTIQCQVDSQVTMMFWYRQQPGQSLTLIATANQGSEATYESGFVIDKFPISRPNLTFSTLTVSNMSPEDSSIYLCSVGEDSVRGNQPQHFGDGTRLSIL.